This T cell receptor beta chain is from a study of OX40 agonist ivuxolimab in advanced cancers. Study-wide background: Patients' therapy was ivuxolimab, an antibody that acts as an agonist of OX40 (CD134). Notes on the study in general: With doses of 0.1 to 3.0 mg/kg, CD4+ and CD8+ blood T cells had undergone clonal expansion by week 6. Individuals who were partial responders at 0.1-3.0 mg/kg had clonal expansion that ranked among the lowest.

This CDR3 has 18 amino acids. Germline loops: CDR1 MGHRA, CDR2 YSYEKL. V shed 3 bases and J shed 0 bases, with 15 bases lying between them. The assay was immunoSEQ multiplex PCR, and TCRdb's table has in-frame clones only and misses some. The sample holds about 63,000 clones, approximately 92% seen once. Regarding this clone: Its antigen is unidentified.

Source: CD4+ or CD8+ T cells sorted from blood, taken in a trial of the OX40 agonist ivuxolimab. The V call is TRBV4-1, the J call TRBJ2-6, with a possible D match to TRBD2 (5 bases). This sequence originates from an adult with an advanced solid tumor such as melanoma, head and neck, liver or kidney cancer. The CDR3 loop reads CASSHPFRDNSGANVLTF. DNA for the CDR3: TGCGCCAGCAGCCACCCATTCCGGGATAACTCTGGGGCCAACGTCCTGACTTTC.